One and the same sample provided the 10 T cell receptor beta chains below, sequenced in a study of blood T cell repertoires in COVID-19. Data came from immunoSEQ multiplex PCR; TCRdb stores just in-frame clones and leaves some out. The sample carries hundreds of thousands of clones, under 90% recorded once. The specimen sequenced was PBMCs or T cells enriched from blood (not recorded which). The receptors come from a man aged 40-49 years who had recovered from COVID-19.

The rearrangement joins TRBV12-3 or TRBV12-4 to TRBJ2-1; D not certain. Trimming took 3 bases from V and 6 from J, leaving 9 bases between them. CDR3 size: 13 residues. CDR3 sequence reads: CASSFVAANEQFF. The CDR3 DNA follows: TGTGCCAGCAGTTTTGTGGCGGCCAATGAGCAGTTCTTC.

This clone was seen a handful of times. The J gene is TRBJ1-2, the V gene TRBV7-2; the D gene is possibly TRBD1 (6 bases). The CDR3 totals 15 residues. Trimming cost V 0 bases and J 7 bases, with 15 bases left between them. The germline CDR1 and CDR2 sequences are SGHTA and FQGNSA. The CDR3: CASSLADSTGGGYTF. As DNA, the CDR3 is TGTGCCAGCAGCTTAGCGGACAGCACGGGAGGTGGCTACACCTTC.

The chain links TRBV6-5 to TRBJ2-7; 10 positions match TRBD2. The germline gives CDR1 MNHEY, CDR2 SVGAGI. Losses at the gene ends were 7 bases for V and 5 bases for J; bases not matched to a gene: 8. The CDR3 covers 14 residues. CDR3 amino acids: CASMSGGAVNEQYF. CDR3 DNA: TGTGCCAGCATGAGCGGGGGGGCTGTCAACGAGCAGTACTTC.

Within the sample, this clone is medium-sized (0.01 to 0.1%). The chain has TRBV6-4 and TRBJ2-2; weak D call: TRBD2 (5 bases). There are 13 residues in the CDR3. Germline V gene data show CDR1 as MRHNA and CDR2 as SNTAGT. The V end lost 4 bases, the J end lost 5 bases, and 8 bases lay between the germline ends. CDR3 DNA: TGTGCCAGCAGTGCCGGGGAAACCGGGGAGCTGTTTTTT. Its translation is CASSAGETGELFF.

This sequence joins TRBV3-1 (or the pseudogene TRBV3-2) and TRBJ1-1; 7 positions agree with TRBD1. The CDR3 sequence is 16 residues long. Germline lookup yields CDR1 LGHDT and CDR2 YNNKEL (reference sequence). V trimming: 0 bases; J trimming: 3 bases; junction bases outside the gene matches: 7. CDR3 DNA sequence: TGTGCCAGCAGCCAAGATCGGCAGGGGGAAGACACTGAAGCTTTCTTT. It encodes CASSQDRQGEDTEAFF.

The CDR3 loop reads CATSRDRELLAGGPYEQYF. CDR3 DNA: TGTGCCACCAGCAGGGACAGGGAACTACTAGCGGGAGGTCCCTACGAGCAGTACTTC. The rearrangement joins TRBV15 to TRBJ2-7; 12 bases line up with TRBD2. Germline loops: CDR1 LNHNV, CDR2 YYDKDF (reference sequence). V lost 3 bases to trimming and J lost 2 bases; unmatched junction nucleotides: 14. CDR3 size: 19 residues.

The chain employs TRBV7-9 and TRBJ2-2; the match to TRBD2 covers 12 bases. This CDR3 has 18 residues. After removal of 5 bases from V and 1 base from J, the junction contained 8 bases not matched to a gene. Germline CDR1 and CDR2: SEHNR and FQNEAQ (reference sequence). The CDR3 loop reads CASSTYPSGGVNTGELFF. In nucleotides, the CDR3 is TGTGCCAGCAGCACCTACCCTAGCGGGGGGGTGAACACCGGGGAGCTGTTTTTT.

The V gene is TRBV20-1, the J gene TRBJ2-1; perhaps TRBD2 as D (5 bases). V gave up 3 bases and J gave up 7 bases, with 10 bases separating them. CDR1 is DFQATT and CDR2 is SNEGSKA in the germline V gene (reference sequence). The CDR3 has 12 amino acids. The CDR3 spells CSASRGINEQFF. Written as DNA, the CDR3 is TGCAGTGCTAGTAGAGGGATTAATGAGCAGTTCTTC.

V gene TRBV5-1 combines with J gene TRBJ2-7, with 7 positions matching TRBD1. Per germline, CDR1 SGHRS and CDR2 YFSETQ. Germline trimming cut 4 bases from V and 5 bases from J; bases unmatched to any gene: 9. The CDR3 runs to 14 residues. CDR3 sequence: CASSRGTVNNEQYF. CDR3 DNA sequence: TGCGCCAGCAGCAGGGGGACAGTCAACAACGAGCAGTACTTC.

The J gene is TRBJ1-4, the V gene TRBV5-1; 7 nucleotides line up with TRBD1. Trimming cost V 2 bases and J 8 bases; bases outside gene matches: 18. The length of the CDR3 is 18 residues. The germline V gene encodes CDR1 SGHRS and CDR2 YFSETQ. In nucleotides, the CDR3 is TGCGCCAGCAGCTTACAGGGGTTGGGGCCCTCAGGTGCGGAAAAACTGTTTTTT. Encoded protein: CASSLQGLGPSGAEKLFF.